These 17 T cell receptor beta chains originate from one sample sequenced in a study of low-dose radiotherapy and immunotherapy resistance in tumors (dated 2022 in TCRdb). The meaning of the sample's time point label: before trial treatment. The instrument given in TCRdb is Illumina HiSeq 2500. First-strand cDNA was synthesized with Superscript III and a set of TRAV- and TRBV-specific primers, covering both TCRalpha and TCRbeta chains. A roughly 20-cycle PCR with Phusion amplified the TCRs, pairing a constant-region primer with the adapter that was attached to the V primers. TCRdb reran the public reads through fastp at Q25 and MiXCR, keeping productive beta chains. When rows share a CDR3 protein, they turn into one entry using the most common DNA and genes. The sample has more than 50,000 distinct CDR3 sequences on record, about 25% of them singletons. The top ten clones comprise roughly 5.6% of the sample.

The sample consisted of PBMCs, taken before treatment. The receptors were gathered from a male donor with prostate cancer.

This clonotype was counted ten times or more. V and J are TRBV7-9 and TRBJ1-1; D uncertain. CDR1 is SEHNR, CDR2 FQNEAQ, per germline (reference sequence). This CDR3 spans 11 amino acids. V was shortened by 1 base and J by 9 bases, with 6 bases between the two germline ends. The CDR3 is CASSLVAQAFF. The CDR3, as DNA: TGTGCCAGCAGCTTAGTAGCCCAAGCTTTCTTT.

This clonotype was found many times. V is TRBV5-1 and J is TRBJ2-2, with TRBD2 identical over 8 bases. The CDR3 totals 16 residues. The germline gives CDR1 SGHRS, CDR2 YFSETQ. Trimming at V came to 0 bases and at J to 5 bases, leaving 6 bases not matched to a gene. The CDR3 sequence: CASSLDRLARTGELFF. The CDR3 bases are TGCGCCAGCAGCTTGGACAGACTAGCGAGGACCGGGGAGCTGTTTTTT. Looking up the rest from reference TRBV5-1 and TRBJ2-2 gives the full variable domain: KAGVTQTPRYLIKTRGQQVTLSCSPISGHRSVSWYQQTPGQGLQFLFEYFSETQRNKGNFPGRFSGRQFSNSRSEMNVSTLELGDSALYLCASSLDRLARTGELFFGEGSRLTVL.

This clonotype was picked up many times. This chain joins TRBV5-1 and TRBJ2-1; perhaps TRBD1 as D (6 bases). Trimming left V 0 bases short and J 6 bases short, with 13 bases between. Germline lookup yields CDR1 SGHRS and CDR2 YFSETQ. The CDR3 totals 15 residues. CDR3 nucleotide sequence: TGCGCCAGCAGCTTGGATGGGGGCCCGCCCAATGAGCAGTTCTTC. Its protein product is CASSLDGGPPNEQFF. Full variable domain (remainder filled in from reference TRBV5-1 and TRBJ2-1): KAGVTQTPRYLIKTRGQQVTLSCSPISGHRSVSWYQQTPGQGLQFLFEYFSETQRNKGNFPGRFSGRQFSNSRSEMNVSTLELGDSALYLCASSLDGGPPNEQFFGPGTRLTVL.

At least ten counts were recorded for this clonotype. This chain joins TRBV3-1 and TRBJ2-3; no firm D call. Germline V CDR1 and CDR2: LGHDT, YNNKEL (reference sequence). This CDR3 spans 13 amino acids. V lost 0 bases to trimming and J lost 5 bases, with 6 bases between them. The CDR3 sequence is CASSQEPRDTQYF. CDR3 coding DNA: TGTGCCAGCAGCCAAGAACCGAGAGATACGCAGTATTTT.

V usage is TRBV30 and J usage is TRBJ1-1; 7 bases map to TRBD1. V was clipped by 1 base and J by 4 bases; unmatched bases: 3. Germline loops: CDR1 GTSNPN, CDR2 SVGIG (reference sequence). CDR3 length: 13 residues. The chain's CDR3 is CAWSGAGGTEAFF. The CDR3 region has the DNA TGTGCCTGGAGTGGGGCAGGGGGCACTGAAGCTTTCTTT.

This clonotype has only a few counts. The V call is TRBV11-2, the J call TRBJ2-7; possibly TRBD1 for D (6 bases). Germline values: CDR1 SGHAT, CDR2 FQNNGV. Trimming shortened V by 5 bases and J by 3 bases, and 11 bases separated the two germline ends. CDR3 length: 13 residues. The CDR3 DNA sequence: TGTGCCAGCAGCCGCGGACAGTTCTACGAGCAGTACTTC. Amino acid sequence: CASSRGQFYEQYF.

This clonotype was seen only a few times. A far larger clone is a single base away, which makes a read error likely. This chain joins TRBV7-9 and TRBJ2-1; no reliable D call. Trimming removed 5 bases at V and 10 bases at J, with 12 bases between. This CDR3 is built from 12 residues. The germline V gene has CDR1 SEHNR and CDR2 FQNEAQ (reference sequence). The CDR3 DNA reads as TGTGCCAGCAGCGAGACACTGTACGAGCAGTTCTTC. Its translation is CASSETLYEQFF.

The table lists this clonotype with a count of one. This probably arose from a read error, given a far larger clone one base away. The chain couples TRBV11-2 to TRBJ2-1; D remains unclear. The V end was cut by 2 bases, the J end by 10 bases, with 15 bases between. Germline lookup yields CDR1 SGHAT and CDR2 FQNNGV. CDR3 length equals 14 residues. The CDR3 here is CASSLSGGAYEQFF. DNA of the CDR3: TGTGCCAGCAGCTTATCTGGCGGCGCCTACGAGCAGTTCTTC.

As regards this clonotype: Only one base separates this from a far larger clonotype, so it likely reflects a read error. The chain couples TRBV4-2 to TRBJ2-1; TRBD2 matches at 9 bases. Losses at the gene ends were 3 bases for V and 10 bases for J; bases not matched to a gene: 10. CDR3 size: 15 residues. CDR1 LGHNA and CDR2 YNFKEQ come from the germline V gene. The CDR3 reads CASSQGIAGVYEQFF. For the CDR3, the DNA is TGTGCCAGCAGCCAGGGGATAGCGGGAGTCTACGAGCAGTTCTTC.

This clonotype was seen ten or more times. The J gene is TRBJ2-1, the V gene TRBV5-5; 9 bases map to TRBD2. The J segment lost 10 bases and the V segment lost 2 bases, leaving 16 bases of the junction unmatched. The CDR3 has 17 residues. CDR1 and CDR2 (germline): SGHKS, YYEKEE (reference sequence). The CDR3 spells CASSLSFRREGRREQFF. The CDR3 DNA is TGTGCCAGCAGCTTATCATTTCGGCGGGAGGGACGACGCGAGCAGTTCTTC. The full variable domain, with the rest looked up from reference TRBV5-5 and TRBJ2-1, is DAGVTQSPTHLIKTRGQQVTLRCSPISGHKSVSWYQQVLGQGPQFIFQYYEKEERGRGNFPDRFSARQFPNYSSELNVNALLLGDSALYLCASSLSFRREGRREQFFGPGTRLTVL.

This clonotype was seen many times. The CDR3 here is CATGTGNSYEQYF. The CDR3 region has the DNA TGTGCCACCGGGACAGGGAACTCCTACGAGCAGTACTTC. The chain combines TRBV7-9 with TRBJ2-7; TRBD1 matches at 9 bases. This CDR3 is built from 13 residues. The germline gives CDR1 SEHNR, CDR2 FQNEAQ (reference sequence). V shed 10 bases and J 0 bases; nucleotides not matched to a gene: 4.

The rearrangement links TRBV2 to TRBJ2-3; the match to TRBD2 covers 13 bases. CDR1 and CDR2 (germline): SNHLY, FYNNEI. The CDR3 extends over 21 amino acids. With V trimmed by 3 bases and J by 0 bases, 15 bases remained unmatched. The CDR3 DNA follows: TGTGCCAGCAGTGAGCTGATACCGGGACTAGCGGGAACCGGCAGCACAGATACGCAGTATTTT. Translating it yields CASSELIPGLAGTGSTDTQYF.

The table lists this clonotype with many counts. The J gene is TRBJ1-1, the V gene TRBV30; D is undetermined. Germline CDR1 and CDR2: GTSNPN and SVGIG (reference sequence). The CDR3 totals 12 residues. V was cut by 7 bases and J by 4 bases, with 13 bases left in between. The CDR3, as DNA: TGTGCCTTGATGTTTTTCGGCACTGAAGCTTTCTTT. Translated, it gives CALMFFGTEAFF.

Details on this clonotype: No DNA is shown, since the ends of the CDR3 on it are uncertain; the CDR3 is the one TCRdb lists. This sequence joins TRBV5-5 and TRBJ2-2; the table names TRBD2, a call not compared with the DNA. The CDR3 adds up to 19 amino acids, both ends counted. Germline loops: CDR1 SGHKS, CDR2 YYEKEE (reference sequence). CDR3 region: CASSLEGLARGGELFFFFF.

For this clonotype: A far larger clone is just one base off, so this is likely a read error. The chain links TRBV6-2 or TRBV6-3 to TRBJ2-7; D is unclear. The CDR3 totals 17 residues. Germline V gene sequence: CDR1 MNHEY, CDR2 SVGEGT. CDR3 sequence: CATSPAPGRAGSYEQYF. The CDR3 DNA follows: TGTGCCACCAGTCCGGCCCCCGGTAGAGCCGGCTCCTACGAGCAGTACTTC.

This clonotype occurred many times. This chain joins TRBV20-1 and TRBJ2-7; 15 bases line up with TRBD2. The J segment lost 1 base and the V segment lost 0 bases, leaving 4 bases of the junction unmatched. Germline CDR1 reads DFQATT; CDR2 reads SNEGSKA (reference sequence). CDR3 length: 17 residues. In DNA form, the CDR3 reads TGCAGTGCTAGAGATCGGGGGACTAGCGGGAGGTCCTACGAGCAGTACTTC. Translated: CSARDRGTSGRSYEQYF.

This clonotype was seen at least ten times. The V gene is TRBV7-9, the J gene TRBJ1-2, with 9 positions matching TRBD1. From germline, CDR1 is SEHNR and CDR2 FQNEAQ (reference sequence). This CDR3 is built from 16 residues. Trimming removed 1 base from V and 4 bases from J; junction bases left unmatched: 7. CDR3 region: CASSLVAGQGFYGYTF. In DNA, the CDR3 is TGTGCCAGCAGCTTAGTCGCGGGACAGGGCTTCTATGGCTACACCTTC. Looking up the rest from reference TRBV7-9 and TRBJ1-2 gives the full variable domain: DTGVSQNPRHKITKRGQNVTFRCDPISEHNRLYWYRQTLGQGPEFLTYFQNEAQLEKSRLLSDRFSAERPKGSFSTLEIQRTEQGDSAMYLCASSLVAGQGFYGYTFGSGTRLTVV.